Listed here are 10 T cell receptor beta chains from one sample, sequenced in a study of blood T cell repertoires in COVID-19. Profiling relied on immunoSEQ multiplex PCR, and the TCRdb table lists in-frame clones only, not all of them. The sample has some 300,000 clones, roughly 86% seen once. The sample was peripheral blood. Source of these receptors: a man between 65 and 79 years old with acute or convalescent COVID-19.

The rearrangement links TRBV3-1 (or the pseudogene TRBV3-2) to TRBJ2-3; TRBD2 matches 11 bases. Losses at the gene ends were 7 bases for V and 4 bases for J; bases not matched to a gene: 4. CDR3 size: 14 residues. CDR1 LGHDT and CDR2 YNNKEL come from the germline V gene (reference sequence). CDR3: CASITSGSSDTQYF. The DNA for the CDR3 is TGTGCCAGCATCACTAGCGGGAGTTCAGATACGCAGTATTTT.

As to this clone: The same CDR3 is also encoded by other DNA sequences in this sample. The J gene is TRBJ2-3, the V gene TRBV5-1; 12 positions agree with TRBD2. The length of the CDR3 is 16 residues. The V segment lost 0 bases and the J segment 1 base; nucleotides outside the gene matches: 0. From germline, CDR1 is SGHRS and CDR2 YFSETQ. The CDR3 loop reads CASSLGLAGGTDTQYF. The CDR3 region has the DNA TGCGCCAGCAGCTTGGGACTAGCGGGGGGCACAGATACGCAGTATTTT.

The V and J genes are TRBV3-1 (or the pseudogene TRBV3-2) and TRBJ2-3, with 10 bases identical to TRBD2. This CDR3 has 20 residues. V dropped 4 bases and J dropped 2; count of bases not matched to a gene: 18. From germline, CDR1 is LGHDT and CDR2 YNNKEL (reference sequence). CDR3 sequence (DNA): TGTGCCAGCAGCCGAATCCGCCCGCTCACTAGCGGGGAATACACAGATACGCAGTATTTT. This translates into CASSRIRPLTSGEYTDTQYF.

The chain couples TRBV5-4 to TRBJ2-2; TRBD2 agrees at 11 bases. V dropped 3 bases and J dropped 7; count of bases not matched to a gene: 11. CDR1 is SGHNT and CDR2 is YYREEE in the germline V gene (reference sequence). The CDR3 runs to 17 residues. CDR3 protein: CASSSQIAGGQDGELFF. The DNA of the CDR3 is TGTGCCAGCAGCTCCCAGATAGCGGGGGGGCAGGACGGGGAGCTGTTTTTT.

CDR3 in amino acids: CASSTGQGHTEAFF. CDR3 DNA: TGTGCCAGCAGCACGGGACAGGGTCACACTGAAGCTTTCTTT. The V call is TRBV7-6, the J call TRBJ1-1; 9 bases fit TRBD1. The ends lost 5 bases at V and 3 bases at J; junction bases unmatched: 4. The CDR3 is made up of 14 amino acids. Germline CDR1 is SGHVS and CDR2 is FNYEAQ.

V gene TRBV28 combines with J gene TRBJ2-7; D is possibly TRBD2 (5 bases). With 7 bases removed from V and 0 bases from J, the gap between germline ends came to 10 bases. CDR1 is MDHEN and CDR2 is SYDVKM in the germline V gene. There are 13 residues in the CDR3. The DNA for the CDR3 is TGTGCCAGCACTCCCGGGGACTCCTACGAGCAGTACTTC. Amino acids: CASTPGDSYEQYF.

The V gene is TRBV10-3, the J gene TRBJ2-1, with 13 bases matching TRBD2. V was pared by 6 bases and J by 3 bases, with 14 bases of the junction left unmatched. Looked up from germline, CDR1 is ENHRY and CDR2 is SYGVKD. The CDR3 covers 19 residues. The CDR3 region is CAISGTSGIGKGYYNEQFF. In DNA, the CDR3 is TGTGCCATCAGCGGGACTAGCGGGATTGGGAAGGGTTACTACAATGAGCAGTTCTTC.

This clone was detected once. The chain recombines TRBV4-3 with TRBJ2-2; TRBD1 matches at 7 bases. Germline assignment: CDR1 LGHNA and CDR2 YSLEER. V shed 2 bases, J shed 1 base, and the junction held 1 base outside the gene matches. This CDR3 has 15 amino acids. The chain's CDR3 is CASSQWTGNTGELFF. CDR3 coding DNA: TGCGCCAGCAGCCAATGGACAGGGAACACCGGGGAGCTGTTTTTT.

The chain links TRBV27 to TRBJ1-1, with TRBD1 identical over 8 bases. This CDR3 comprises 13 residues. V was clipped by 7 bases and J by 5 bases; unmatched bases: 6. Germline CDR1 and CDR2: MNHEY and SMNVEV (reference sequence). The CDR3 protein is CASKWTGNTEAFF. In nucleotides, the CDR3 is TGTGCCAGCAAGTGGACAGGGAATACTGAAGCTTTCTTT.

The rearrangement joins TRBV7-2 to TRBJ1-2; no clear D gene. CDR3 length: 14 amino acids. Between the trimmed V and J ends, which lost 5 bases and 5 bases, there was a span of 15 bases. Germline V gene lookup returns CDR1 SGHTA and CDR2 FQGNSA. CDR3 coding DNA: TGTGCCAGCAGCCACACGGGAGGGATGTATGGCTACACCTTC. Translated: CASSHTGGMYGYTF.